This TCR beta chain was sequenced for a study of cytomegalovirus exposure and HLA in healthy donors. Whole-study results and caveats: TCR beta V- and J-gene trimming, according to a later analysis, was linked to a missense DCLRE1C variant. Some segments of the V type, notably TRBV6-2 and TRBV6-3, were excluded as indistinguishable.

In regard to this clone: What it recognizes is unknown.

With 60 Vbeta and 13 Jbeta primers, the PCR was carried out. Some clones are missing from TCRdb's copy, which holds only in-frame ones; the method was immunoSEQ multiplex PCR. Here the sample spans 200,000 to 250,000 clones, roughly four fifths being singletons. CDR1 is SNHLY, CDR2 FYNNEI, per germline. Trimming removed 2 bases at V and 3 bases at J, with 10 bases between. The CDR3 consists of 15 residues. Sequenced: PBMCs. The chain recombines TRBV2 with TRBJ2-2; D may be TRBD1 (6 bases). The origin of this receptor is a woman aged 45-65 years in good health and CMV-seropositive. The CDR3 is CASSENRADTGELFF. The DNA of the CDR3 is TGTGCCAGCAGTGAAAACAGGGCAGACACCGGGGAGCTGTTTTTT.